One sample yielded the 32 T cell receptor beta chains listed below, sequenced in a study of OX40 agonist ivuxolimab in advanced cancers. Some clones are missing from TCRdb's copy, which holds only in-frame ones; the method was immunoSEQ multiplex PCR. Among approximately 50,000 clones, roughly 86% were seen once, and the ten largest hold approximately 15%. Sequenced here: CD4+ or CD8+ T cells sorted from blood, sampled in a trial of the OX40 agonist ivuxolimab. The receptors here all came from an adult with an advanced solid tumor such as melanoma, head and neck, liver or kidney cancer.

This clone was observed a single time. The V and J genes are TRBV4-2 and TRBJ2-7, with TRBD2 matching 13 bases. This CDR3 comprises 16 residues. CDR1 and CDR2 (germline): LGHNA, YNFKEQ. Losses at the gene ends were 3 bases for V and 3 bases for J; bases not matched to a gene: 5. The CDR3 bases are TGTGCCAGCAGCCAGGGAGGACTAGCGGGAGTCTACGAGCAGTACTTC. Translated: CASSQGGLAGVYEQYF.

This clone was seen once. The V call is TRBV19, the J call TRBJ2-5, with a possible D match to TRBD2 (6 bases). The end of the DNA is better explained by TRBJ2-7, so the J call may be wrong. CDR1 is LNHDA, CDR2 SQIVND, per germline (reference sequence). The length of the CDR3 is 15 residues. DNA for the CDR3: TGTGCCAGTAGTATAGGATACGGGGGATCCTACGAGCAGTACTTC. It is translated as CASSIGYGGSYEQYF.

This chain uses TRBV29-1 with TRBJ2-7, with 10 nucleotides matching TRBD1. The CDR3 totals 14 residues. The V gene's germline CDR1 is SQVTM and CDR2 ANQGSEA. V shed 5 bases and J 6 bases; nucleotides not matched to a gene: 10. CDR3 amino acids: CSVPSRDRGSEQYF. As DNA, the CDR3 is TGCAGCGTTCCTAGCCGGGACAGGGGCTCCGAGCAGTACTTC.

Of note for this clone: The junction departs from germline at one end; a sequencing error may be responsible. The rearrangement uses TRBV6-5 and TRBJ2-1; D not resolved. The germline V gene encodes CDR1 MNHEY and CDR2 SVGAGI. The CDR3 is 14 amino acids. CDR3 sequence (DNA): TGTGCCAGCGGTTACAACTCCTATTACAATGAGCAGTTCTTC. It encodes CASGYNSYYNEQFF.

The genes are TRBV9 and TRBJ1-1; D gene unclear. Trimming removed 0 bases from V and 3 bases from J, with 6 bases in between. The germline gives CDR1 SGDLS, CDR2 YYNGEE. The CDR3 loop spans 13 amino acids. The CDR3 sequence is CASSVEVDTEAFF. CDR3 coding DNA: TGTGCCAGCAGCGTAGAGGTTGACACTGAAGCTTTCTTT.

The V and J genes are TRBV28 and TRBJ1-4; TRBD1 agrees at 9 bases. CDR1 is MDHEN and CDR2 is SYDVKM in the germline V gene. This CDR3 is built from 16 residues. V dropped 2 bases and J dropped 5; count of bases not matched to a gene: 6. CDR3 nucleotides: TGTGCCAGCAGTTTACGCAGGACAGGGGTGAATGAAAAACTGTTTTTT. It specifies CASSLRRTGVNEKLFF.

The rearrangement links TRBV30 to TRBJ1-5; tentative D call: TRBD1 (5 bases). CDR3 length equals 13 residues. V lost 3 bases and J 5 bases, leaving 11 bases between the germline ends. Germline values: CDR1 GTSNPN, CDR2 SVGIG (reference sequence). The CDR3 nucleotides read TGTGCCTGGAGCTCCGGGGGTTATCAGCCCCAGCATTTT. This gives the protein CAWSSGGYQPQHF.

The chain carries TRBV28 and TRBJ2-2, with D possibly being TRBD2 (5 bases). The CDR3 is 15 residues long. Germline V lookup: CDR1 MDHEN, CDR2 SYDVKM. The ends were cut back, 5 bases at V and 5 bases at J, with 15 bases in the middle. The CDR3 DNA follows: TGTGCCAGCAGTCGGGGATCCAGCCCAACCGGGGAGCTGTTTTTT. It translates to CASSRGSSPTGELFF.

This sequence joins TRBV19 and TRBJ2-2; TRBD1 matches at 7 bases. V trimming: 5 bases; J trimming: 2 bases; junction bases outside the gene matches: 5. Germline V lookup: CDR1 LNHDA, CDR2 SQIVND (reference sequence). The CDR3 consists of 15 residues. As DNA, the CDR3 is TGTGCCAGTAGTGTCGGGACAGTCAACACCGGGGAGCTGTTTTTT. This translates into CASSVGTVNTGELFF.

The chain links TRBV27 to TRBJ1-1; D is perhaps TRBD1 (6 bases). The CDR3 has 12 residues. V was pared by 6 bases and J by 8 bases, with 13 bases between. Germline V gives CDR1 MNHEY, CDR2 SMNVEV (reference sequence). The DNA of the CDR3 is TGTGCCAGCAGCCCACAGGGAGGGGAAGCTTTCTTT. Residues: CASSPQGGEAFF.

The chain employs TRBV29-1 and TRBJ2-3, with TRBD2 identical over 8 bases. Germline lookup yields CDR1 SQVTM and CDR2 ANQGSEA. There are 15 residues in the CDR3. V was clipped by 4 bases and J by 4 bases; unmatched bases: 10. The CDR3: CSVVGVAGFSDTQYF. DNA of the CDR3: TGCAGCGTTGTCGGGGTAGCGGGATTCTCAGATACGCAGTATTTT.

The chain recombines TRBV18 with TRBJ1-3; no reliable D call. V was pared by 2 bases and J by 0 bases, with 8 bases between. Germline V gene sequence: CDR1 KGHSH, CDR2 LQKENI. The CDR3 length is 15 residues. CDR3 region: CASSPKAVSGNTIYF. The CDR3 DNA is TGTGCCAGCTCACCAAAGGCAGTCTCTGGAAACACCATATATTTT.

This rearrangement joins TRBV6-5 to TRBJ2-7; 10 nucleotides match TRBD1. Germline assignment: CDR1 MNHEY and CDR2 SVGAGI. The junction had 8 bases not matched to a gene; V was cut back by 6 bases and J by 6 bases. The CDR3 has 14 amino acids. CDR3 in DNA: TGTGCCAGCAGCTATTCCCGGGACAGGGGCGAGCAGTACTTC. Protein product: CASSYSRDRGEQYF.

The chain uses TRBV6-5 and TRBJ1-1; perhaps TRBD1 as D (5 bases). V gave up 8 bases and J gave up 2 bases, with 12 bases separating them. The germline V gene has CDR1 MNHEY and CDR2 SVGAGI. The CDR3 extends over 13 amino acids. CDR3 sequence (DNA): TGTGCCAGCCTGGGTGACAGCAACACTGAAGCTTTCTTT. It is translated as CASLGDSNTEAFF.

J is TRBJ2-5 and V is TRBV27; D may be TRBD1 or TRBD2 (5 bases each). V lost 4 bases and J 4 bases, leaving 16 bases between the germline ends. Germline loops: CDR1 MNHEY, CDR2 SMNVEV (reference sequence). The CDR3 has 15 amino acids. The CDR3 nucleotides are TGTGCCAGCAGTTCCCTCGGGCCTGGGGGAGAGACCCAGTACTTC. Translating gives CASSSLGPGGETQYF.

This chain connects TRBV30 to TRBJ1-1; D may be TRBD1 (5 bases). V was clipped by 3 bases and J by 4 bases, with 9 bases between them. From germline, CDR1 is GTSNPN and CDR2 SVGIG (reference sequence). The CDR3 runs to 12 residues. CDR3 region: CAWRGVFTEAFF. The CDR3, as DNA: TGTGCCTGGAGGGGGGTATTCACTGAAGCTTTCTTT.

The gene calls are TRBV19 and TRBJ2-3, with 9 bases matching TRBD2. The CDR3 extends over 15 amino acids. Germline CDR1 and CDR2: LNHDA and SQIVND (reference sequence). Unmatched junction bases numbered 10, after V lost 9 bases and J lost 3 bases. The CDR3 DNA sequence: TGTGCCAGCCGGACGCGGGAGGGCCTGACAGATACGCAGTATTTT. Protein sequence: CASRTREGLTDTQYF.

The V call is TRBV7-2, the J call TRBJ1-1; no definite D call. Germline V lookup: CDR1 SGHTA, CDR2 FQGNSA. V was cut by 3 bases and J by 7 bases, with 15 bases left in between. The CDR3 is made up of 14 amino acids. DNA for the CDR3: TGTGCCAGCAGCTTTAAGGGTTTAGCCTATGAAGCTTTCTTT. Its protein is CASSFKGLAYEAFF.

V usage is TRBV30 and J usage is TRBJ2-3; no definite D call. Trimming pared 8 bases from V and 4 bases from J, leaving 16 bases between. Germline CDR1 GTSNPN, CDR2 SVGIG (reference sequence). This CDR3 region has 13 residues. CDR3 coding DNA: TGTGCCGGCCTGGGTTCGGGCTCAGATACGCAGTATTTT. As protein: CAGLGSGSDTQYF.

In DNA, the CDR3 is TGTGCCAGCAGTCAGGCTTATGGAACAGATACGCAGTATTTT. Translation: CASSQAYGTDTQYF. The chain combines TRBV6-1 with TRBJ2-3, with D hard to call. With 5 bases removed from V and 3 bases from J, the gap between germline ends came to 12 bases. The CDR3 consists of 14 residues. The germline CDR1 and CDR2 sequences are MNHNS and SASEGT.

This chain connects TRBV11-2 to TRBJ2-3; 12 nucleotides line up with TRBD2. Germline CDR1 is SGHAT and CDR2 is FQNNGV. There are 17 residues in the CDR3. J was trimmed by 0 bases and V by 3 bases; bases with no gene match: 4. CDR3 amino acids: CASSLIGTSGSTDTQYF. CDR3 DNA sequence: TGTGCCAGCAGCTTGATCGGGACTAGCGGGAGCACAGATACGCAGTATTTT. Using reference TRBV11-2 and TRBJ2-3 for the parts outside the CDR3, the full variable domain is EAGVAQSPRYKIIEKRQSVAFWCNPISGHATLYWYQQILGQGPKLLIQFQNNGVVDDSQLPKDRFSAERLKGVDSTLKIQPAKLEDSAVYLCASSLIGTSGSTDTQYFGPGTRLTVL.

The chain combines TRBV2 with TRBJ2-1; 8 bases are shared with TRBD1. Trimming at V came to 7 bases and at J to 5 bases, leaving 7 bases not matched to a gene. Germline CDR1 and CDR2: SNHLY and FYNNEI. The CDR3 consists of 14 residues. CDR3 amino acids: CASKDRVRHNEQFF. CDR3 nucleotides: TGTGCCAGCAAGGACAGGGTTCGACACAATGAGCAGTTCTTC. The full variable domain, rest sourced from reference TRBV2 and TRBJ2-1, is EPEVTQTPSHQVTQMGQEVILRCVPISNHLYFYWYRQILGQKVEFLVSFYNNEISEKSEIFDDQFSVERPDGSNFTLKIRSTKLEDSAMYFCASKDRVRHNEQFFGPGTRLTVL.

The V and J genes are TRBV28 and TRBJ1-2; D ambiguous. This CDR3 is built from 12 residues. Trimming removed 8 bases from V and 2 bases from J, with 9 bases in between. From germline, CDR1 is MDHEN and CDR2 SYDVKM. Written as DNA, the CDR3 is TGTGCCAGCCTTATACCAAACTATGGCTACACCTTC. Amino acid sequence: CASLIPNYGYTF.

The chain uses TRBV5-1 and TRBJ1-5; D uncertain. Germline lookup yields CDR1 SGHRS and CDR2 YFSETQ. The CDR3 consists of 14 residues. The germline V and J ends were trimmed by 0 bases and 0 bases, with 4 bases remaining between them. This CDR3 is CASSLGGSNQPQHF. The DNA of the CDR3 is TGCGCCAGCAGCTTGGGCGGTAGCAATCAGCCCCAGCATTTT.

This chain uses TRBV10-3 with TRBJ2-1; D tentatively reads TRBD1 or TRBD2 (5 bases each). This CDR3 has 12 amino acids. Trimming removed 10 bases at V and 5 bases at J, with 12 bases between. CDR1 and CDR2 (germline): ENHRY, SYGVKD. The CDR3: CATWDLNNEQFF. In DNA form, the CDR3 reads TGTGCCACCTGGGACCTTAACAATGAGCAGTTCTTC.

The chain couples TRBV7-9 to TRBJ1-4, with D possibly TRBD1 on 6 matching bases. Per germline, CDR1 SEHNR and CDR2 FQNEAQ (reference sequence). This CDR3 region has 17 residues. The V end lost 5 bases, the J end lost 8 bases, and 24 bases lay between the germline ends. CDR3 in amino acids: CASSPQGFGSLGEKLFF. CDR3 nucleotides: TGTGCCAGCAGCCCGCAGGGGTTCGGGTCGCTAGGGGAAAAACTGTTTTTT.

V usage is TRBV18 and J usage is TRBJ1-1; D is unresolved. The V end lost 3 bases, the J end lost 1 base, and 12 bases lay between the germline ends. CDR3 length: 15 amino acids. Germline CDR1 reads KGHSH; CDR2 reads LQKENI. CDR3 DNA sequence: TGTGCCAGCTCACCGTACAACAGCAAGAACACTGAAGCTTTCTTT. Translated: CASSPYNSKNTEAFF.

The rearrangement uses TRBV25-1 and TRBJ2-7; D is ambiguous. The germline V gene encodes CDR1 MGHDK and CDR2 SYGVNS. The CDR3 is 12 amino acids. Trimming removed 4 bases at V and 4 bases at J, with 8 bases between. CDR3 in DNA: TGTGCCAGCAGTGTGGTCGGTTACGAGCAGTACTTC. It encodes CASSVVGYEQYF.

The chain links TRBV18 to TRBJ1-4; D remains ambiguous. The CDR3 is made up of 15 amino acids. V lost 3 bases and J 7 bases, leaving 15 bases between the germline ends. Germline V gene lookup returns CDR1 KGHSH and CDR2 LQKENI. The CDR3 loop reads CASSPGGGSGEKLFF. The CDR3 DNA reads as TGTGCCAGCTCACCTGGCGGAGGGTCTGGTGAAAAACTGTTTTTT. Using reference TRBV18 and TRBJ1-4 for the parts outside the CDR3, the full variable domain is NAGVMQNPRHLVRRRGQEARLRCSPMKGHSHVYWYRQLPEEGLKFMVYLQKENIIDESGMPKERFSAEFPKEGPSILRIQQVVRGDSAAYFCASSPGGGSGEKLFFGSGTQLSVL.

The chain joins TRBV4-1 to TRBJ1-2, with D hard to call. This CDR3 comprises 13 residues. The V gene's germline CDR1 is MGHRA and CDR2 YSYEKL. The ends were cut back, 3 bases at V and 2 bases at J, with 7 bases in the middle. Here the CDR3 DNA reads TGCGCCAGCAGCCAGGTCGCGAACTATGGCTACACCTTC. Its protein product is CASSQVANYGYTF.

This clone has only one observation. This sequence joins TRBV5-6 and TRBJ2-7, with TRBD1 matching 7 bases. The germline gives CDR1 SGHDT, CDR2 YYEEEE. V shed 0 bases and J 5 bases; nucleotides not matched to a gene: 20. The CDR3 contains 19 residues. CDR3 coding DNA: TGTGCCAGCAGCTTGGCTACCGGGACAGAGGTTTTTGGGACCCACGAGCAGTACTTC. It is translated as CASSLATGTEVFGTHEQYF.

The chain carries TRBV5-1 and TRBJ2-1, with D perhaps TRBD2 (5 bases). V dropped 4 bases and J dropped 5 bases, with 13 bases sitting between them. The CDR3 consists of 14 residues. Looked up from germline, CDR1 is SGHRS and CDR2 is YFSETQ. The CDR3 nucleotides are TGCGCCAGCAGCCCGACTAACACGAACAATGAGCAGTTCTTC. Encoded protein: CASSPTNTNNEQFF.